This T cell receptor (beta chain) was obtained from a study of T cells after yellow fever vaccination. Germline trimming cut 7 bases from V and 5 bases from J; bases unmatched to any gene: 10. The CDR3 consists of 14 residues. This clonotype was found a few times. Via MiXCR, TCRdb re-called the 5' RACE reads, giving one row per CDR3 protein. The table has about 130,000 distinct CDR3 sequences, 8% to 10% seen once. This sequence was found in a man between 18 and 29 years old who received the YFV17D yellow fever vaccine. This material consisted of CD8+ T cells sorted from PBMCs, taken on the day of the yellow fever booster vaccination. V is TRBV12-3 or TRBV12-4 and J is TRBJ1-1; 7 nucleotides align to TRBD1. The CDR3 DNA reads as TGTGCCAGCAAGAGGACAGGCGTCGTGACTGAAGCTTTCTTT. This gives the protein CASKRTGVVTEAFF.